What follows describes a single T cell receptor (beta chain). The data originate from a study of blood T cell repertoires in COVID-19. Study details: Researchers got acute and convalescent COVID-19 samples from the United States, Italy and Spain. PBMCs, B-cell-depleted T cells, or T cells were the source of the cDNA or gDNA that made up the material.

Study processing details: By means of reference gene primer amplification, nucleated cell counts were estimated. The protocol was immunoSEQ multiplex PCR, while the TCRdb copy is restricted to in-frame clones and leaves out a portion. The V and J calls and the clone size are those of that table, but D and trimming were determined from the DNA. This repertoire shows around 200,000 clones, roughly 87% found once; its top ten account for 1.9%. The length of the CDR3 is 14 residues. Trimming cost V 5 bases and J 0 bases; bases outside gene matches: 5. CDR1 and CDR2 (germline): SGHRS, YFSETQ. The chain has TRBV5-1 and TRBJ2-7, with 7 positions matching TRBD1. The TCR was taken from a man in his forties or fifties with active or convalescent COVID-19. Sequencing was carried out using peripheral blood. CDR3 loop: CASSEGANSYEQYF. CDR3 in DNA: TGCGCCAGCAGTGAGGGGGCGAACTCCTACGAGCAGTACTTC.